The 29 T cell receptor beta chains reported below all come from one sample, sequenced in a study of blood T cell repertoires in COVID-19. Only in-frame clones appear in the TCRdb table, and some are missing; sequencing was by immunoSEQ multiplex PCR. The sample shows hundreds of thousands of clones, roughly nine tenths of them seen only once. The sample was peripheral blood. The receptors were gathered from a man aged 60-69 years who had recovered from COVID-19.

V and J are TRBV29-1 and TRBJ2-7; D unresolved. The CDR3 consists of 12 residues. Germline V gives CDR1 SQVTM, CDR2 ANQGSEA. V dropped 7 bases and J dropped 0 bases, with 10 bases sitting between them. Written as DNA, the CDR3 is TGCAGCGGGGCCTGGTTCTCCTACGAGCAGTACTTC. Translating it yields CSGAWFSYEQYF.

The CDR3 nucleotides are TGTGCCAGCAGCTTAGTGGGGACTTTACTAGTGCATGAGCAGTTCTTC. Translating it yields CASSLVGTLLVHEQFF. The V and J genes are TRBV7-2 and TRBJ2-1; a weak D match, TRBD2 (6 bases). Germline V lookup: CDR1 SGHTA, CDR2 FQGNSA. This CDR3 is built from 16 residues. The V gene lost 1 base and the J gene lost 8 bases, with 18 bases spanning the gap.

This chain's CDR3 is CASRPGGAAVGYSPLHF. The DNA of the CDR3 is TGTGCCAGCAGGCCTGGAGGGGCGGCTGTAGGATACTCACCCCTCCACTTT. The chain carries TRBV27 and TRBJ1-6; D is perhaps TRBD1 (5 bases). Per germline, CDR1 MNHEY and CDR2 SMNVEV (reference sequence). CDR3 size: 17 residues. V lost 6 bases and J 10 bases, leaving 25 bases between the germline ends.

J is TRBJ2-7 and V is TRBV2; 10 bases are a match to TRBD1. The CDR3 is 13 residues long. The germline gives CDR1 SNHLY, CDR2 FYNNEI. V was clipped by 7 bases and J by 4 bases; unmatched bases: 4. The CDR3 DNA reads as TGTGCCAGCAAACGGACAGGGGGGTACGAGCAGTACTTC. Translated, it gives CASKRTGGYEQYF.

This chain connects TRBV2 to TRBJ1-2, with 10 bases that match TRBD1. J lost 4 bases, V lost 6 bases, and 8 bases had no gene match. This CDR3 has 15 residues. Germline CDR1 SNHLY, CDR2 FYNNEI. The CDR3 DNA reads as TGTGCCAGCAGACCCGGGACAGGGGTTAGCTATGGCTACACCTTC. It yields the protein CASRPGTGVSYGYTF.

The CDR3 DNA is TGTGCCAGCAGCGCCCATGGGGGCGCGGGGGGCCTCCCCCAAGAGACCCAGTACTTC. Residues: CASSAHGGAGGLPQETQYF. V and J are TRBV9 and TRBJ2-5; 8 bases line up with TRBD2. The CDR3 extends over 19 amino acids. Germline V gene sequence: CDR1 SGDLS, CDR2 YYNGEE. The ends lost 3 bases at V and 1 base at J; junction bases unmatched: 17.

V is TRBV7-8 and J is TRBJ2-1, with D hard to call. The germline V gene encodes CDR1 SGHVS and CDR2 FQNEAQ. The V end lost 1 base, the J end lost 3 bases, and 10 bases lay between the germline ends. This CDR3 spans 15 amino acids. For the CDR3, the DNA is TGTGCCAGCAGCTTAGTGCCGCAGTTCTACAATGAGCAGTTCTTC. This gives the protein CASSLVPQFYNEQFF.

This rearrangement joins TRBV7-8 to TRBJ1-2; tentatively, D is TRBD1 (5 bases). The CDR3 runs to 15 residues. Germline assignment: CDR1 SGHVS and CDR2 FQNEAQ. The V end was cut by 3 bases, the J end by 0 bases, with 11 bases between. The CDR3 DNA reads as TGTGCCAGCAGCTTGGAGGGGTTATCTAACTATGGCTACACCTTC. Translating gives CASSLEGLSNYGYTF.

J is TRBJ2-5 and V is TRBV7-6; possibly TRBD2 for D (6 bases). The germline CDR1 and CDR2 sequences are SGHVS and FNYEAQ. V was cut by 6 bases and J by 5 bases, with 19 bases left in between. The CDR3 extends over 15 amino acids. The CDR3 DNA sequence: TGTGCCAGCAGGCTATCCGGGAGCCCATGGGAGACCCAGTACTTC. It codes for CASRLSGSPWETQYF.

The chain combines TRBV27 with TRBJ2-7, with TRBD2 matching over 9 bases. The V gene's germline CDR1 is MNHEY and CDR2 SMNVEV (reference sequence). This CDR3 is built from 16 residues. Trimming removed 5 bases from V and 0 bases from J; junction bases left unmatched: 8. CDR3 bases: TGTGCCAGCAGTAAAGCGGGGGGCTTCAGCTCCTACGAGCAGTACTTC. It translates to CASSKAGGFSSYEQYF.

The gene calls are TRBV2 and TRBJ2-1; 10 bases align to TRBD2. This CDR3 has 14 amino acids. Germline values: CDR1 SNHLY, CDR2 FYNNEI. J lost 6 bases, V lost 7 bases, and 6 bases had no gene match. The CDR3 nucleotides are TGTGCCAGCACTCTAGCGGGAGTCTTCAATGAGCAGTTCTTC. Its protein product is CASTLAGVFNEQFF.

The chain recombines TRBV5-4 with TRBJ1-1; TRBD1 agrees at 9 bases. In germline, CDR1 is SGHNT, CDR2 YYREEE (reference sequence). The CDR3 runs 12 residues. The junction had 4 bases not matched to a gene; V was cut back by 10 bases and J by 3 bases. CDR3 loop: CAVQGADTEAFF. The CDR3 region has the DNA TGTGCCGTACAGGGGGCGGACACTGAAGCTTTCTTT.

The chain couples TRBV5-4 to TRBJ2-3; 8 bases agree with TRBD2. Per the germline V gene, CDR1 is SGHNT and CDR2 is YYREEE (reference sequence). V trimming: 6 bases; J trimming: 0 bases; junction bases outside the gene matches: 6. The CDR3 totals 15 residues. The CDR3 protein is CASNRGGASTDTQYF. CDR3 sequence (DNA): TGTGCCAGCAATCGGGGGGGAGCTAGCACAGATACGCAGTATTTT.

This clone was observed a few times. V gene TRBV6-1 combines with J gene TRBJ2-2; maybe TRBD1 (5 bases). The CDR3 is 15 residues long. Trimming took off 3 bases at V and 5 bases at J, with 13 bases between the two ends. Germline CDR1 and CDR2: MNHNS and SASEGT. The CDR3, as DNA: TGTGCCAGCAGTGACCGGGCAGGGAATACCGGGGAGCTGTTTTTT. This sequence encodes CASSDRAGNTGELFF.

This clone occurred once. The V and J genes are TRBV7-2 and TRBJ2-2; the D gene is possibly TRBD2 (6 bases). This CDR3 contains 16 residues. The V end was cut by 1 base, the J end by 1 base, with 10 bases between. Per germline, CDR1 SGHTA and CDR2 FQGNSA. The CDR3 spells CASSLVGGMNTGELFF. DNA for the CDR3: TGTGCCAGCAGCTTAGTCGGGGGTATGAACACCGGGGAGCTGTTTTTT.

This clone was counted a single time. The CDR3 region has the DNA TGTGCCTGGGGACAGGGGGCGGGTAGGGCTTTCTTT. It specifies CAWGQGAGRAFF. The rearrangement joins TRBV30 to TRBJ1-1; 11 bases line up with TRBD1. Per germline, CDR1 GTSNPN and CDR2 SVGIG (reference sequence). The CDR3 spans 12 residues. The junction had 7 bases not matched to a gene; V was cut back by 5 bases and J by 11 bases.

The chain links TRBV2 to TRBJ2-7, with D possibly being TRBD2 (5 bases). The CDR3 has 13 residues. CDR1 SNHLY and CDR2 FYNNEI come from the germline V gene. V lost 5 bases to trimming and J lost 6 bases, with 14 bases between them. The CDR3 reads CASSRRVEGEQYF. Written as DNA, the CDR3 is TGTGCCAGCAGTCGAAGGGTTGAGGGCGAGCAGTACTTC.

V usage is TRBV30 and J usage is TRBJ1-2, with D perhaps TRBD1 (5 bases). This CDR3 spans 16 amino acids. With 1 base removed from V and 4 bases from J, the gap between germline ends came to 19 bases. Looked up from germline, CDR1 is GTSNPN and CDR2 is SVGIG (reference sequence). For the CDR3, the DNA is TGTGCCTGGAGTGCTGGGGCCTACATTGGCTCCTATGGCTACACCTTC. It codes for CAWSAGAYIGSYGYTF.

This rearrangement joins TRBV7-9 to TRBJ2-3; maybe TRBD2 (5 bases). This CDR3 comprises 13 residues. In germline, CDR1 is SEHNR, CDR2 FQNEAQ (reference sequence). Trimming removed 4 bases from V and 8 bases from J, with 13 bases in between. CDR3: CASSWAAEATQYF. The CDR3 DNA is TGTGCCAGCAGCTGGGCAGCGGAGGCTACGCAGTATTTT.

The V and J genes are TRBV6-5 and TRBJ1-5; D might be TRBD1 (5 bases). CDR3 length: 14 residues. Deletions cut 5 bases from V and 4 bases from J, with 12 bases between. CDR1 is MNHEY, CDR2 SVGAGI, per germline. The CDR3 DNA reads TGTGCCAGCAGTCAGGGACGGGGGAATCAGCCCCAGCATTTT. Its translation: CASSQGRGNQPQHF.

About this clone: The sample contains more than one DNA sequence encoding this CDR3. This chain joins TRBV19 and TRBJ1-2; D is perhaps TRBD1 (5 bases). This CDR3 is built from 12 residues. Trimming left V 9 bases short and J 3 bases short, with 11 bases between. Germline assignment: CDR1 LNHDA and CDR2 SQIVND (reference sequence). CDR3 amino acids: CASRREDYGYTF. The DNA of the CDR3 is TGTGCCAGCCGCAGGGAAGACTATGGCTACACCTTC.

CDR3 protein: CASSVGTVTNEKLFF. CDR3 coding DNA: TGTGCCAGCAGCGTAGGCACAGTCACTAATGAAAAACTGTTTTTT. V usage is TRBV9 and J usage is TRBJ1-4; the D is unclear. Between the trimmed V and J ends, which lost 0 bases and 2 bases, there was a span of 8 bases. The V gene's germline CDR1 is SGDLS and CDR2 YYNGEE. The CDR3 has 15 amino acids.

The genes are TRBV6-1 and TRBJ1-2; D not resolved. Germline CDR1 is MNHNS and CDR2 is SASEGT. V lost 0 bases, J lost 4 bases, and 9 bases lay in between. The CDR3 loop spans 14 amino acids. CDR3 bases: TGTGCCAGCAGTGAAGCGCACAGCTTCTATGGCTACACCTTC. Its protein product is CASSEAHSFYGYTF.

The rearrangement uses TRBV3-1 (or the pseudogene TRBV3-2) and TRBJ1-2, with TRBD1 as a possible D gene (6 bases). Per germline, CDR1 LGHDT and CDR2 YNNKEL (reference sequence). V dropped 0 bases and J dropped 4 bases, with 15 bases sitting between them. The CDR3 is made up of 16 amino acids. Here the CDR3 DNA reads TGTGCCAGCAGCCAAGAGGGGTCAGGGGTAGGCTATGGCTACACCTTC. It translates to CASSQEGSGVGYGYTF.

The V call is TRBV3-1 (or the pseudogene TRBV3-2), the J call TRBJ2-5, with 10 nucleotides matching TRBD2. The V segment lost 0 bases and the J segment 5 bases; nucleotides outside the gene matches: 9. Germline CDR1 and CDR2: LGHDT and YNNKEL (reference sequence). The CDR3 runs 17 residues. CDR3 in DNA: TGTGCCAGCAGCCAAGATATGGCTAGCGGGGGCGGGGAGACCCAGTACTTC. This translates into CASSQDMASGGGETQYF.

The CDR3 region is CASQTGGGQPQHF. The CDR3 DNA follows: TGTGCCAGTCAAACAGGGGGCGGCCAGCCCCAGCATTTT. V is TRBV6-5 and J is TRBJ1-5, with 9 positions matching TRBD1. Germline V gene sequence: CDR1 MNHEY, CDR2 SVGAGI. The CDR3 has 13 amino acids. V dropped 9 bases and J dropped 7; count of bases not matched to a gene: 7.

CDR3 nucleotides: TGTGCCAGCCGAGAGGGCGCGAATCTCCGTGAAGCTTTCTTT. Amino acids: CASREGANLREAFF. The rearrangement links TRBV3-1 (or the pseudogene TRBV3-2) to TRBJ1-1, with D hard to call. Trimming left V 8 bases short and J 7 bases short, with 20 bases between. CDR1 LGHDT and CDR2 YNNKEL come from the germline V gene (reference sequence). The CDR3 sequence is 14 residues long.

V and J are TRBV24-1 and TRBJ2-2; tentative D call: TRBD2 (6 bases). The V end was cut by 6 bases, the J end by 0 bases, with 10 bases between. The CDR3 runs to 15 residues. Germline CDR1 and CDR2: KGHDR and SFDVKD. Here the CDR3 reads CATSLSGPNTGELFF. DNA of the CDR3: TGTGCCACCAGTCTTAGCGGACCGAACACCGGGGAGCTGTTTTTT.

This clone was observed a few times. This chain joins TRBV6-1 and TRBJ2-5, with TRBD1 identical over 10 bases. Germline CDR1 MNHNS, CDR2 SASEGT. The CDR3 extends over 16 amino acids. V lost 2 bases and J lost 7; bases outside the gene matches: 10. The CDR3 loop reads CASSEFAGTGAATQYF. The CDR3 DNA reads as TGTGCCAGCAGTGAATTCGCCGGGACAGGGGCGGCGACCCAGTACTTC.